The T cell receptor beta chain described here comes from a study of T cells in women clearing cervical HPV infection. Whole-study findings and limits: A classifier using richness and V gene abundances reached an AUC of more than 0.8.

Germline loops: CDR1 DFQATT, CDR2 SNEGSKA (reference sequence). The CDR3 has 17 amino acids. V dropped 4 bases and J dropped 0; count of bases not matched to a gene: 11. The table came from immunoSEQ multiplex PCR; TCRdb's copy has only in-frame clones and leaves some out. This sample's table has tens of thousands of clones. Regarding this clone: What it binds is unknown. The CDR3 extends 3 residues past the end of the read, so its final part is completed from the germline J gene.

This TCR derives from a woman between 18 and 75 years old with a cervical HPV16 infection that either progressed to CIN3+ or cleared (not recorded which). The chain couples TRBV20-1 to TRBJ1-5; 8 nucleotides line up with TRBD1. The specimen was blood buffy coat. The sequenced part of the CDR3 DNA is TGCAGTGCTACTAAGACAGGGGCGAAATATAGCAATCAGCCC. Residues: CSATKTGAKYSNQP. In full, the CDR3 is CSATKTGAKYSNQPQHF.